The entry below describes one T cell receptor (beta chain). There is no known antigen for this receptor. No much larger clonotype is one base removed from it; base qualities were not supplied. Deletion took 2 bases off V and 6 bases off J, with a span of 19 bases between the germline ends. The germline V gene (reference sequence) sets CDR1 to WNHNN and CDR2 to SYGVQD. The CDR3 runs 16 residues from the cysteine to the phenylalanine. The DNA shown is the 48-base CDR3, in frame from base 1. The library was generated by the immunoSEQ multiplex PCR assay. For the multiplex PCR, a mixture combining 60 forward primers for TCR Vbeta segments and 13 reverse primers for TCR Jbeta segments was used. The CDR3 region of rearranged TCR beta genes was amplified from genomic DNA with a multiplex PCR assay. The amplified TCR beta libraries were sequenced on the Illumina HiSeq System as 87-base-pair reads. Under the source paper's analysis protocol: A later analysis counted about 80 million unique TCR beta chains across the 666 repertoires, and around 12 million of these chains were shared by at least two donors. Raw reads were error-corrected and collapsed into unique sequences with a nearest-neighbor algorithm that merged closely related sequences to remove PCR and sequencing errors. V, D and J gene segments were assigned by aligning CDR3 sequences to IMGT reference sequences. Each retained sequence needed at least a six-nucleotide match to both a V gene segment and a J gene segment. A rearrangement counted as productive if the CDR3 had no stop codons and remained in frame with V and J, and every other rearrangement counted as non-productive. Following IMGT convention, CDR3 was defined as the stretch from the second conserved V-encoded cysteine up to the conserved J-encoded phenylalanine. Sequences without an unambiguous match to a single V gene segment were excluded from the earlier analysis of about 630 of the donors. An earlier analysis of around 600 of the donors classified V segments as functional when productive rearrangements were above 56.7% and as segregating when the standard deviation between donors was above 5%. A statistical classification framework was developed to diagnose cytomegalovirus status using the catalog of TCR beta chain sequences. In a later analysis, V and J genes were assigned by comparing TCR nucleotide sequences against IMGT/GENE-DB human TR gene sequences. A later analysis assigned CDR3 sequences and most-parsimonious VDJ recombination scenarios with the TCRdist pipeline. A later analysis defined each TCR beta chain by its CDR3 amino acid sequence plus V-gene family, and excluded reads lacking a unique V-gene family. In a later analysis, approximately 640 highly shared, low-generation-probability nucleotide sequences were removed to address suspected cross-contamination and a sequencing artifact. In a later analysis, a clonal expansion index for each public chain was calculated from normalized within-repertoire ranks of inferred template counts. Generation probabilities in a later analysis came from a VDJ recombination model fitted to out-of-frame rearrangements, and those results were checked against IGoR. Hypergeometric tests were used in a later analysis to score TCR-TCR, TCR-HLA and TCR-CMV co-occurrence, with a repertoire-size bias correction applied to the TCR pairs. To estimate false discovery rates, a later analysis permuted the HLA or CMV assignments 20 times. In a later analysis, co-occurring TCRs were grouped using DBSCAN, with TCRdist sequence similarity added in when clustering inside HLA-allele-positive subsets. Repertoires with fewer than 30,000 or more than 120,000 public chains, plus five repertoires with anomalous nucleotide sharing, were excluded from co-occurrence clustering. The table was pulled from immuneACCESS by TCRdb, which kept in-frame rearrangements only. Such tables lose some clones; where checked, under half of the loss comes from unresolved V genes, and the rest has no known cause. The DNA was the basis for D and trimming; V, J and clone size are from that table. This sample has approximately 150,000 clones in its table, and about 80% of those were observed once. The top ten clonotypes cover 5.5% to 7.5% of the sample.

This specimen comes from a study of cytomegalovirus exposure and HLA in healthy donors (dated by TCRdb to 2015 to 2018). Some background on the complete study: An earlier analysis of around 600 of the donors reported roughly 300 Gb of sequence data and 117 million unique TCR beta sequences from some 180 million T cells. Approximately 300 gigabases of sequencing data and roughly 80 million unique TCR sequences made up an early release that covered approximately 620 HLA-typed donors. Of the roughly 420 genotyped donors, 80% to 90% were placed in the genetic ancestry cluster associated with self-reported Caucasian donors. The aim of the study was to test whether cataloging public T cell receptors could identify signatures of past pathogen exposure. Using immunosequencing, the study profiled T cell repertoires from 500 to 800 subjects and related those repertoires to cytomegalovirus serostatus. Besides the first cohort of 500 to 700 subjects, a separate validation cohort made up of 95 to 150 different subjects was used. The study combined high-throughput TCR immunosequencing, statistical association of individual TCRs with disease status, and machine learning to predict cytomegalovirus infection status. A later analysis re-analyzed previously published TCR beta repertoires from approximately 700 donors and added high-resolution HLA genotyping to study TCR occurrence patterns. Rather than using new phenotypic data, the later analysis identified candidate immune exposures from TCR beta sequences and from how often those sequences occurred across donors. An earlier analysis of some 500 of the donors used high-throughput TCR beta sequencing to judge whether each TCR beta V gene segment behaved as functional or pseudogenic. Donor age, sex, ethnicity and CMV serostatus were compiled together with the repertoire data. In a later genetic analysis, genome-wide SNP genotypes for about three fifths of the roughly 670 donors were used, and that subset was treated as a discovery cohort. All discovery cohort repertoires had been generated using a single sequencing platform. Both class I and class II loci were covered by HLA typing, at four-digit resolution. The number of donors typed differed by locus, with about 629-630 for A, B, C, DRB1 and DQB1, more than 500 for DQA1, 600 to 610 for DPA1, and approximately 470 for DPB1. Four to six DR-DQ haplotypes were handled as single units for association and clustering because linkage in the cohort was strong. On average, around 240,000 unique TCR beta nucleotide sequences were sequenced per donor among about 400 genotyped donors of the cohort, with 15% to 20% of those sequences being non-productive. On the study overall, not on this receptor specifically: In a later analysis, some 17,000 TCR beta sequences were associated with specific HLA alleles at a false discovery rate of 0.05. Sequencing depth was assumed to be roughly uniform across donors in the presence/absence analyses, though that assumption may not hold. In a later analysis, several top co-occurrence clusters were reported to appear linked to parvovirus B19, influenza, CMV and Epstein-Barr virus. A cluster of highly shared sequence variants was judged likely to be a technical artifact of the sequencing pipeline. In a later genetic analysis, a missense DCLRE1C variant was associated with V-gene and J-gene trimming of TCR beta chains, and the association was replicated in an independent cohort. The cohort was sequenced for TCR beta chains only, and without alpha or paired-chain data the features that could be detected were limited. According to the authors, the approach could potentially be generalized to other disease states and immunological phenotypes. A further reported finding was that TCR beta sequences accurately predicted the HLA-A and HLA-B alleles for most subjects in the first cohort. Because some donors lacked HLA typing at each locus, the association tests relied only on the typed subset. Most CMV-associated TCR beta chains appeared to be HLA-restricted in a later analysis, and the HLA associations seemed to be driven largely by CMV exposure. Cytomegalovirus status was reported to be diagnosed by the classifier with high specificity and sensitivity in both the original and validation cohorts. According to a later genetic analysis, donors in an Asian-associated ancestry cluster had fewer N-insertions in productive TCRs than the approximately 700-donor mean. According to a later analysis, TCR association rates differed among HLA loci, with DRB1 alleles showing the most associated TCRs and HLA-C alleles showing the fewest. When HLA alleles, especially DR and DQ, strongly co-occurred, attributing TCR associations to individual alleles was difficult. A few of the identified cytomegalovirus-associated TCR beta chains were confirmed in vitro to be specific for cytomegalovirus antigens. A later analysis found that HLA-associated TCR beta chains were more clonally expanded and had lower generation probabilities than equally common non-associated chains. The earlier analysis of approximately 540 of the donors excluded over 15 rarely observed V segments, including chromosome 9 orphons, because counts were too low. For the cohort, immune exposure information was limited to CMV serostatus. An earlier analysis of roughly 570 of the donors showed that most TCR beta V segments appeared in productive rearrangements either about 87% or about 30% of the time, which broadly matched IMGT annotations. Linkage disequilibrium might explain the correlated functional status among segregating V segments, but an unknown experimental factor could not be excluded. The study listed 150 to 200 TCR beta chains as associated with cytomegalovirus. While some public TCRs were present in many individuals, most TCR sequences turned up only very rarely across donors. Because the 87-base-pair reads could not distinguish some IMGT-functional V segments, including TRBV6-2 and TRBV6-3, those segments were excluded.

The cohort consisted of some 730 healthy bone marrow donors. Cohort members were all nominally healthy when sampled, although unrecorded immune exposures were likely present. The donor tested CMV seropositive and was one of the 289 seropositive cohort members. A peripheral blood sample was collected from each donor, and TCR beta sequencing was performed on peripheral blood mononuclear cells. The Qiagen DNeasy Blood Extraction Kit was used to extract genomic DNA from the blood cell samples. This receptor chain uses TRBV10-1 and TRBJ1-2; no D gene can be assigned with confidence. This receptor was obtained from a man aged 25-45 years in good health and CMV-seropositive. The sample consisted of PBMCs. CDR3 sequence: CASSETRTVTVDGYTF. The nucleotide sequence is given as TGCGCCAGCAGTGAGACTCGGACTGTTACCGTGGATGGCTACACCTTC.